The subject of this entry is one TCR beta chain. The antigen it recognizes is unknown. No base qualities exist here, and no much larger clone lies one base off it. In the prospective study, participants were about 18 to 100 years old, resided in fewer than 25 geographic areas of the United States, and were enrolled through a virtual design. Cohort assignment in the prospective study relied on participant-reported clinical history from a screening survey and a study questionnaire. ImmuneRACE Cohort 3 recovered participants were defined by two consecutive negative NP/OP PCR tests, healthcare professional clearance, or symptom resolution. Each participant in the prospective study had whole blood, serum and a nasopharyngeal or oropharyngeal swab collected by mobile phlebotomists. Prospective study participants could optionally give additional blood draws and questionnaires over a roughly two-month period. Blood samples from the prospective study were shipped frozen or at room temperature prior to DNA extraction.

This sample is drawn from a study of blood T cell repertoires in COVID-19 (dated by TCRdb to 2018 to 2020). About the study as a whole: Samples covering the acute and convalescent phases of COVID-19 were provided by collaborators in the United States, Italy and Spain. The material from the prospective study consisted of cDNA or gDNA derived from T cells, B-cell-depleted T cells, or PBMCs. The dataset comprised deeply sampled blood TCRbeta repertoires from subjects exposed to, actively infected with, or recovered from COVID-19. The repertoires were made available in a free public database intended to serve as a resource for research on the immune response to SARS-CoV-2. The samples were drawn from the first 160 participants of the ongoing ImmuneRACE study and from 1,254 subjects provided by 6 global collaborators. Sample metadata almost always included a de-identified subject ID, COVID-19 status, age in years and sex. Where HLA class I and class II types were available, the types were taken from metadata supplied by the sample provider, not from assay-based typing. Paper-wide results and their limitations: The amount of clinical and demographic metadata varied by source and participant and was provided uncurated.

TCRbeta CDR3 regions were amplified from genomic DNA by means of the immunoSEQ Assay, a bias-controlled multiplex PCR. For the original study's pipeline: The number of nucleated cells in each sample was estimated from the amplification of reference gene primers within the assay. To quantify the absolute abundance of each unique TCRbeta CDR3 rearrangement, sequence reads were collapsed and filtered. Productive Simpson clonality was computed per sample as the square root of Simpson's diversity index over productive rearrangements. TCRdb carries this immuneACCESS record with in-frame sequences only. Its versions omit some clonotypes, under half of them owing to an unresolved V gene in the studies checked, with the rest unexplained. The V and J calls and the clone size are those of that table, but D and trimming were determined from the DNA. In this sample the table shows hundreds of thousands of clones, roughly 86% of which occur a single time. About 1.5% of the sample belongs to the ten largest clones.

Reading the germline V gene gives CDR1 SNHLY and CDR2 FYNNEI. V is reduced by 4 bases and J by 7 bases, leaving a spacing of 10 bases between them. The CDR3 runs 13 residues from the cysteine to the phenylalanine. CDR3 DNA only is kept here, 39 bases in frame from base 1. The chain is made from TRBV2 and TRBJ1-4, with the D gene call left open. This TCR was recovered from a woman between 50 and 59 years old who had recovered from COVID-19. The sequenced sample was PBMCs or T cells enriched from blood (not recorded which). CDR3 protein: CASSGARSEKLFF. The base sequence is TGTGCCAGCAGTGGCGCACGGAGTGAAAAACTGTTTTTT.